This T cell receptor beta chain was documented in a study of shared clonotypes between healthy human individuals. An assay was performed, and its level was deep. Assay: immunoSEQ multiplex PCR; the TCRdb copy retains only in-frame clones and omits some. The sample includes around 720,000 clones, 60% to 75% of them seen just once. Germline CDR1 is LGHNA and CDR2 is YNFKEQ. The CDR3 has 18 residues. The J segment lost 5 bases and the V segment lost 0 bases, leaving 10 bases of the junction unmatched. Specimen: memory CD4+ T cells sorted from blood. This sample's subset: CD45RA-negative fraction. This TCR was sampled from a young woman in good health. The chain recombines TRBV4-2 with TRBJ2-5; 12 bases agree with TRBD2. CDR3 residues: CASSQDSGLAGSEETQYF. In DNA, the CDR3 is TGTGCCAGCAGCCAAGATTCAGGACTAGCGGGATCAGAGGAGACCCAGTACTTC.